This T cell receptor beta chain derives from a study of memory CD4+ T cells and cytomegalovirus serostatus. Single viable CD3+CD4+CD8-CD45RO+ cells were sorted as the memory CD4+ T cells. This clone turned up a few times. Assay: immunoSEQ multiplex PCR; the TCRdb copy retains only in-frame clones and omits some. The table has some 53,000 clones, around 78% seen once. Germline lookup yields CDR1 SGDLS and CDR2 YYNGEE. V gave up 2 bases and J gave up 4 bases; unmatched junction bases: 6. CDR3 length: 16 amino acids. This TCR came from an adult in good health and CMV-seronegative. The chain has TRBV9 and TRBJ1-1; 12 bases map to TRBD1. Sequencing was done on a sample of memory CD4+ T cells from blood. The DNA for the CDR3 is TGTGCCAGCAGCGTGGGACAGGGGGCGTGGGGCACTGAAGCTTTCTTT. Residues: CASSVGQGAWGTEAFF.